Given below is one TCR beta chain in context. This entry belongs to a study of blood T cell repertoires in COVID-19. Study at large: T cells, B-cell-depleted T cells, or PBMCs provided the cDNA or gDNA that served as material.

Living in about two dozen US areas, the participants were between 18 and 89 years of age. Each participant's cohort was designated according to participant-reported clinical history. Recovered participants had two consecutive negative NP/OP PCR tests, healthcare professional clearance, or symptom resolution. TCRdb keeps only in-frame clones here, not all; method: immunoSEQ multiplex PCR. Found here are roughly 400,000 clones, roughly nine tenths of them singletons; the top ten hold about 1.1%. CDR1 and CDR2 from the germline V gene are MDHEN and SYDVKM. This CDR3 contains 13 residues. V lost 5 bases and J lost 1, with 8 bases in between.

V is TRBV28 and J is TRBJ1-1; D is possibly TRBD1 (6 bases). This receptor was obtained from a man aged 25 to 45 who had recovered from COVID-19. The specimen sequenced was PBMCs or T cells enriched from blood (not recorded which). The CDR3 DNA is TGTGCCAGCAGTAGACAGGAGAACACTGAAGCTTTCTTT. Residues: CASSRQENTEAFF.